This T cell receptor beta chain was recorded in a study of PD-L1 blockade in urothelial cancer. Whole-study context: Typically, measured as a median, blood samples had 150,000 or so T cells.

Sequenced by immunoSEQ multiplex PCR; TCRdb stores in-frame clones only, minus some. The data show some 100,000 clones, 89% seen once. Germline CDR1 reads KGHSH; CDR2 reads LQKENI. V trimming: 4 bases; J trimming: 0 bases; junction bases outside the gene matches: 4. This CDR3 has 15 amino acids. Stated time point: pretreatment peripheral blood. There were between 1 and 8 samples from each patient, taken pretreatment and on-treatment. The chain uses TRBV18 and TRBJ2-3, with 7 bases fitting TRBD1. The source of this sequence is a woman of 80 years or more with urothelial cancer. The sample was PBMCs, taken around atezolizumab (anti-PD-L1) treatment. The CDR3 loop is CASSRPGQSTDTQYF. The CDR3 nucleotides read TGTGCCAGCTCACGGCCGGGACAGAGCACAGATACGCAGTATTTT.